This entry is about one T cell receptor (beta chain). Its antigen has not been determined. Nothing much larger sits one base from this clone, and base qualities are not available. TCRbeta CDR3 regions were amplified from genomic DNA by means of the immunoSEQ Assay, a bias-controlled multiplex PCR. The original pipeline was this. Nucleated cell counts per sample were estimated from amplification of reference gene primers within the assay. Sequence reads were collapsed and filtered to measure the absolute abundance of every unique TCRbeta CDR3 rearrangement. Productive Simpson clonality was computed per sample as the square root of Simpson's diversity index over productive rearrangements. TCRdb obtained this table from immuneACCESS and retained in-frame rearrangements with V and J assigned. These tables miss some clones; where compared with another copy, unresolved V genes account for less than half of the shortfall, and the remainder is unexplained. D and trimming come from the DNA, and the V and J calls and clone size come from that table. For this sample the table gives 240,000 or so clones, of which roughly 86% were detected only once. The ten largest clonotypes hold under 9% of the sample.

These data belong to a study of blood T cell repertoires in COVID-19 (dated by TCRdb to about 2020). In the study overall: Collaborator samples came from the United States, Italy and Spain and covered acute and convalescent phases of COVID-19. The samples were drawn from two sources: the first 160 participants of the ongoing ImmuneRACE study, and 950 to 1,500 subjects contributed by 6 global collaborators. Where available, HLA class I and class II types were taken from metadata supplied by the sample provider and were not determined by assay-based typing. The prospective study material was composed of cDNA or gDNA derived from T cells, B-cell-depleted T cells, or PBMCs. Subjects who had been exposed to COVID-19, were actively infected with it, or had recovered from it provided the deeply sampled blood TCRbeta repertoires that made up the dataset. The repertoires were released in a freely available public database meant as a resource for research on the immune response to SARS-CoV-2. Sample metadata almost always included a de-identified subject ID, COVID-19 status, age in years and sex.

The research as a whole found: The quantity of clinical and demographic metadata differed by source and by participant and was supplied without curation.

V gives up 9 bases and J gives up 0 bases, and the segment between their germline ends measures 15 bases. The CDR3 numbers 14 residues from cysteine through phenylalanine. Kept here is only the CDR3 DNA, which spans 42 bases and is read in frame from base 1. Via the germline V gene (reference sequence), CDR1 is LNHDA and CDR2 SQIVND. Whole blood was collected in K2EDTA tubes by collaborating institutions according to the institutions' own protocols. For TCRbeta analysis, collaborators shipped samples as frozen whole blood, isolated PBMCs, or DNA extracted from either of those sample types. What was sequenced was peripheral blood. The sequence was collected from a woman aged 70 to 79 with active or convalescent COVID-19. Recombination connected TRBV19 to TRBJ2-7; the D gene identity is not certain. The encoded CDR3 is CASARHMSSYEQYF. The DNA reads TGTGCCAGCGCCAGACACATGAGCTCCTACGAGCAGTACTTC.